This T cell receptor beta chain was retrieved from a study of technical replicates of blood from a few donors. The data were produced by immunoSEQ multiplex PCR, yet TCRdb's version contains in-frame clones alone and is incomplete. The table lists 55,000 to 70,000 clones, 70% to 90% of them singletons. This sequence originates from a human donor in good health. Some clones in this sample may be carry-over from other donors' samples. Sample: PBMCs.

CDR3 protein: CASSPLAGGEAYEQYF. The CDR3 nucleotides read TGTGCCAGCAGCCCCTTGGCGGGGGGCGAGGCCTACGAGCAGTACTTC. V gene TRBV14 combines with J gene TRBJ2-7; 8 bases match TRBD2. The CDR3 is made up of 16 amino acids. V shed 4 bases, J shed 2 bases, and the junction held 10 bases outside the gene matches. CDR1 and CDR2 from the germline V gene are SGHDN and FVKESK.